Below, one TCR beta chain is given with its context. This receptor's antigen is unknown. Within one base of it there is no much larger clone, and no base qualities were kept. Whole blood was collected in K2EDTA tubes by collaborating institutions according to the institutions' own protocols. Collaborator samples were shipped for TCRbeta analysis as frozen whole blood, isolated PBMCs, or DNA extracted from either sample type. The source of the sample is a study of blood T cell repertoires in COVID-19 (dated by TCRdb to the early 2020s). The study in broad terms: Collaborator samples came from the United States, Italy and Spain and covered acute and convalescent phases of COVID-19. The prospective study material was composed of cDNA or gDNA derived from T cells, B-cell-depleted T cells, or PBMCs. Deeply sampled blood TCRbeta repertoires from subjects exposed to, actively infected with, or recovered from COVID-19 were included in the dataset. A freely available public database, intended as a resource for researchers studying the immune response to SARS-CoV-2, is where the repertoires were released. Samples came from the ongoing ImmuneRACE study (first 160 participants) plus 1,254 subjects from 6 global collaborators. Nearly every sample came with metadata listing a de-identified subject ID, COVID-19 status, age in years and sex. HLA class I and class II types, where available, came from metadata supplied by the sample provider rather than from assay-based typing.

The CDR3 goes from the cysteine to the phenylalanine over 13 residues. The read is trimmed to its CDR3 DNA, 39 bases read in frame from base 1. For CDR1 and CDR2, the germline V gene (reference sequence) lists LNHDA and SQIVND. V lost 4 bases and J lost 0 bases; the stretch between them is 6 bases long. TCRbeta CDR3 regions were amplified from genomic DNA by means of the immunoSEQ Assay, a bias-controlled multiplex PCR. From the authors' description of their analysis: Nucleated cell counts per sample were estimated from amplification of reference gene primers within the assay. To quantify the absolute abundance of each unique TCRbeta CDR3 rearrangement, sequence reads were collapsed and filtered. For each sample, productive Simpson clonality was calculated as the square root of Simpson's diversity index over productive rearrangements. What TCRdb holds here is the immuneACCESS table cut down to in-frame rearrangements. Part of the clones is not present; checked against another copy, under half of the missing clones reflect an unresolved V gene, and the others are unexplained. V and J calls and clone size are those listed in that table; D and trimming were worked out from the DNA. Within this sample are roughly 300,000 clones, with around 86% of them counted one time only. Of the sample, under 3% falls within the top ten clones.

Results and caveats for the whole study, not just this receptor: The quantity of clinical and demographic metadata differed by source and by participant and was supplied without curation.

Material: peripheral blood. The sequence is built from TRBV19 and TRBJ1-1, with the D gene too uncertain to name. The source is an older woman with active or convalescent COVID-19. This receptor carries the CDR3 CASSNTMNTEAFF. The nucleotide sequence reads TGTGCCAGTAGTAACACCATGAACACTGAAGCTTTCTTT.